Shown below are 22 T cell receptor beta chains from a single sample sequenced in a study of PD-1 blockade in classical Hodgkin lymphoma. Assay: immunoSEQ multiplex PCR; the TCRdb copy retains only in-frame clones and omits some. The sample records under 15,000 clones, 88% being singletons. The time point was: cycle 4 day 1 (C4D1), after less than 7 weeks of nivolumab. Brentuximab vedotin exposure varied among the patients, all of whom had relapsed after autologous stem cell transplantation. Magnetic negative selection was used to purify CD4+ T cells from PBMCs that had been thawed. The sample was CD4+ T cells from blood, taken before the fourth cycle of nivolumab. The receptors here all came from a human donor with classical Hodgkin lymphoma.

The rearrangement uses TRBV5-1 and TRBJ2-5, with D unclear. This CDR3 comprises 12 residues. Germline V gene data show CDR1 as SGHRS and CDR2 as YFSETQ. V shed 4 bases and J shed 1 base, with 5 bases lying between them. The CDR3 loop is CASSDLQETQYF. The CDR3 DNA is TGCGCCAGCAGCGACCTCCAAGAGACCCAGTACTTC.

The gene calls are TRBV6-4 and TRBJ1-2; D not resolved. V gave up 6 bases and J gave up 4 bases, with 12 bases separating them. The germline CDR1 and CDR2 sequences are MRHNA and SNTAGT. CDR3 length: 13 amino acids. The CDR3 spells CASSPAMGYGYTF. Written as DNA, the CDR3 is TGTGCCAGCAGCCCCGCTATGGGCTATGGCTACACCTTC.

The chain recombines TRBV5-3 with TRBJ2-5; tentative D call: TRBD1 (5 bases). TRBV5-3 is given ORF status, its function remaining uncertain. The V end lost 1 base, the J end lost 4 bases, and 17 bases lay between the germline ends. This CDR3 has 16 residues. CDR3 coding DNA: TGTGCCAGAAGCTTGTTTCCAGGGCCTTCGGGAGAGACCCAGTACTTC. Translation gives CARSLFPGPSGETQYF.

The chain carries TRBV27 and TRBJ1-2; D gene uncertain. From germline, CDR1 is MNHEY and CDR2 SMNVEV (reference sequence). The CDR3 extends over 15 amino acids. Trimming pared 2 bases from V and 4 bases from J, leaving 14 bases between. The CDR3 nucleotides read TGTGCCAGCAGTTTAAATTTCCCTGGGATCTATGGCTACACCTTC. Its translation: CASSLNFPGIYGYTF.

The genes are TRBV29-1 and TRBJ2-5; tentatively, D is TRBD1 (5 bases). Deletions cut 1 base from V and 4 bases from J, with 13 bases between. The CDR3 length is 14 residues. Germline V lookup: CDR1 SQVTM, CDR2 ANQGSEA. The CDR3 is CSVEGVGAGETQYF. The CDR3 bases are TGCAGCGTTGAAGGTGTTGGGGCTGGAGAGACCCAGTACTTC. Full variable domain (rest looked up from reference TRBV29-1 and TRBJ2-5): SAVISQKPSRDICQRGTSLTIQCQVDSQVTMMFWYRQQPGQSLTLIATANQGSEATYESGFVIDKFPISRPNLTFSTLTVSNMSPEDSSIYLCSVEGVGAGETQYFGPGTRLLVL.

The J gene is TRBJ2-5, the V gene TRBV15, with TRBD1 identical over 8 bases. This CDR3 contains 16 residues. Losses at the gene ends were 0 bases for V and 2 bases for J; bases not matched to a gene: 5. Germline V lookup: CDR1 LNHNV, CDR2 YYDKDF (reference sequence). The CDR3 region has the DNA TGTGCCACCAGCAGAGATCTAGGACAGGGACAAGAGACCCAGTACTTC. It specifies CATSRDLGQGQETQYF.

To note about this clone: Other DNA sequences in this specimen translate into the identical CDR3. This chain joins TRBV7-9 and TRBJ2-7, with D hard to call. Germline lookup yields CDR1 SEHNR and CDR2 FQNEAQ (reference sequence). The CDR3 is 12 amino acids. V was shortened by 5 bases and J by 1 base, with 6 bases between the two germline ends. The CDR3 loop reads CASSLISYEQYF. DNA for the CDR3: TGTGCCAGCAGCCTAATTTCCTACGAGCAGTACTTC.

This chain links TRBV5-4 with TRBJ1-6, with D possibly TRBD1 on 5 matching bases. Trimming took 0 bases from V and 10 from J, leaving 8 bases between them. This CDR3 has 13 residues. Germline assignment: CDR1 SGHNT and CDR2 YYREEE (reference sequence). CDR3 in DNA: TGTGCCAGCAGCTTGGCGCAGGGATCACCCCTCCACTTT. It encodes CASSLAQGSPLHF. Using reference TRBV5-4 and TRBJ1-6 for the parts outside the CDR3, the full variable domain is ETGVTQSPTHLIKTRGQQVTLRCSSQSGHNTVSWYQQALGQGPQFIFQYYREEENGRGNFPPRFSGLQFPNYSSELNVNALELDDSALYLCASSLAQGSPLHFGNGTRLTVT.

V is TRBV29-1 and J is TRBJ1-2, with D possibly TRBD1 on 5 matching bases. Germline CDR1 reads SQVTM; CDR2 reads ANQGSEA. The CDR3 is made up of 15 amino acids. V dropped 4 bases and J dropped 5 bases, with 20 bases sitting between them. The chain's CDR3 is CSVAVQATGGYGYTF. DNA for the CDR3: TGCAGCGTTGCCGTACAGGCGACCGGGGGTTATGGCTACACCTTC.

This clone was counted a few times. J is TRBJ1-3 and V is TRBV2; 8 bases line up with TRBD1. Germline CDR1 SNHLY, CDR2 FYNNEI. The junction had 5 bases not matched to a gene; V was cut back by 4 bases and J by 3 bases. This CDR3 contains 15 residues. Here the CDR3 DNA reads TGTGCCAGCAGTGTTGCAGGGGGCTTTGGAAACACCATATATTTT. Amino acids: CASSVAGGFGNTIYF.

The chain combines TRBV7-6 with TRBJ2-7, with 11 bases aligning to TRBD2. Germline loops: CDR1 SGHVS, CDR2 FNYEAQ. This CDR3 has 16 amino acids. Germline trimming cut 1 base from V and 1 base from J; bases unmatched to any gene: 3. The CDR3 loop is CASSLVLAGGSYEQYF. DNA for the CDR3: TGTGCCAGCAGCTTAGTTTTAGCGGGGGGGTCCTACGAGCAGTACTTC. The complete variable domain, with remaining parts taken from reference TRBV7-6 and TRBJ2-7, reads GAGVSQSPRYKVTKRGQDVALRCDPISGHVSLYWYRQALGQGPEFLTYFNYEAQQDKSGLPNDRFSAERPEGSISTLTIQRTEQRDSAMYRCASSLVLAGGSYEQYFGPGTRLTVT.

The V and J genes are TRBV4-2 and TRBJ1-1; 8 bases line up with TRBD1. Unmatched junction bases numbered 2, after V lost 4 bases and J lost 1 base. This CDR3 region has 14 residues. The germline V gene has CDR1 LGHNA and CDR2 YNFKEQ. CDR3 in amino acids: CASSLGTGNTEAFF. CDR3 coding DNA: TGTGCCAGCAGCCTTGGGACAGGGAACACTGAAGCTTTCTTT.

The chain has TRBV9 and TRBJ2-7; 7 bases map to TRBD1. The CDR3 consists of 14 residues. The germline V gene has CDR1 SGDLS and CDR2 YYNGEE. The ends lost 3 bases at V and 4 bases at J; junction bases unmatched: 7. This CDR3 reads CASSAGTETYEQYF. For the CDR3, the DNA is TGTGCCAGCAGCGCCGGGACAGAAACTTACGAGCAGTACTTC.

This clone turned up a few times. V gene TRBV7-3 combines with J gene TRBJ2-3, with a possible D match to TRBD1 (5 bases). The length of the CDR3 is 14 residues. Germline V gene lookup returns CDR1 SGHTA and CDR2 FQGTGA. V lost 4 bases and J lost 6, with 14 bases in between. The CDR3 here is CASSSGQGADTQYF. The CDR3 bases are TGTGCCAGCAGCTCAGGACAAGGCGCGGATACGCAGTATTTT.

This clone was seen just once. The V gene is TRBV7-6, the J gene TRBJ1-3; D not resolved. This CDR3 contains 16 residues. The germline CDR1 and CDR2 sequences are SGHVS and FNYEAQ. V was clipped by 1 base and J by 0 bases, with 10 bases between them. The chain's CDR3 is CASSLVVGFSGNTIYF. The CDR3, as DNA: TGTGCCAGCAGCTTAGTGGTGGGGTTCTCTGGAAACACCATATATTTT.

The J gene is TRBJ1-4, the V gene TRBV2, with no clear D. Deletions cut 11 bases from V and 7 bases from J, with 17 bases between. Germline V gives CDR1 SNHLY, CDR2 FYNNEI. The CDR3 has 13 amino acids. CDR3 region: CALRRPPAEKLFF. The CDR3 nucleotides are TGTGCCTTGAGAAGGCCGCCGGCTGAAAAACTGTTTTTT.

This chain uses TRBV7-2 with TRBJ2-5, with 10 bases lining up with TRBD2. CDR3 size: 17 residues. Germline CDR1 SGHTA, CDR2 FQGNSA. V shed 5 bases, J shed 5 bases, and the junction held 14 bases outside the gene matches. The DNA of the CDR3 is TGTGCCAGCAGCCCCCCGGGGTTAGCGGGGGGTGGGGAGACCCAGTACTTC. Translated: CASSPPGLAGGGETQYF.

The chain recombines TRBV2 with TRBJ1-4; 9 positions match TRBD1. Germline V gene data show CDR1 as SNHLY and CDR2 as FYNNEI. The V segment lost 7 bases and the J segment 7 bases; nucleotides outside the gene matches: 13. This CDR3 spans 16 amino acids. CDR3 amino acids: CASIPEHGTGFEKLFF. In nucleotides, the CDR3 is TGTGCCAGCATACCAGAACATGGGACAGGGTTTGAAAAACTGTTTTTT. The whole variable domain, filled in from reference TRBV2 and TRBJ1-4, reads EPEVTQTPSHQVTQMGQEVILRCVPISNHLYFYWYRQILGQKVEFLVSFYNNEISEKSEIFDDQFSVERPDGSNFTLKIRSTKLEDSAMYFCASIPEHGTGFEKLFFGSGTQLSVL.

The chain carries TRBV19 and TRBJ1-5, with 8 bases identical to TRBD1. CDR3 length: 12 amino acids. The junction had 4 bases not matched to a gene; V was cut back by 9 bases and J by 6 bases. Germline values: CDR1 LNHDA, CDR2 SQIVND (reference sequence). CDR3 coding DNA: TGTGCCAGCTCAGGACAGGGTCAGCCCCAGCATTTT. Translation gives CASSGQGQPQHF.

This chain joins TRBV27 and TRBJ2-7; tentative D call: TRBD1 (5 bases). CDR1 and CDR2 from the germline V gene are MNHEY and SMNVEV (reference sequence). CDR3 length equals 13 residues. V was shortened by 6 bases and J by 6 bases, with 15 bases between the two germline ends. The DNA of the CDR3 is TGTGCCAGCAGAAGGGGCAGGGCCGGCGAGCAGTACTTC. Protein: CASRRGRAGEQYF.

This clone has more than one count but fewer than ten. The chain carries TRBV29-1 and TRBJ2-1; no clear D gene. Trimming left V 8 bases short and J 9 bases short, with 14 bases between. Germline values: CDR1 SQVTM, CDR2 ANQGSEA. The CDR3 runs to 11 residues. CDR3 bases: TGCAGCCCCAAAGTGTATGGTGAGCAGTTCTTC. This codes for CSPKVYGEQFF.

In its sample, this clone was seen a few times. V gene TRBV7-9 combines with J gene TRBJ2-5; D ambiguous. Trimming pared 0 bases from V and 5 bases from J, leaving 10 bases between. CDR1 is SEHNR and CDR2 is FQNEAQ in the germline V gene (reference sequence). This CDR3 contains 14 residues. This chain's CDR3 is CASSLAELSETQYF. The CDR3 DNA sequence: TGTGCCAGCAGCTTAGCGGAGTTATCGGAGACCCAGTACTTC.